The 25 T cell receptor beta chains below all came from one sample that was sequenced in a study of T cells in Graves' hyperthyroidism and ophthalmopathy. The investigators amplified TCR beta CDR3 regions from RNA transcripts. RT-PCR in the first round (using the HTBI primer set) targeted the TCR CDR3. Using its own MiXCR run on the multiplex PCR reads, TCRdb lists one record per CDR3 protein. The data show about 350,000 distinct CDR3 sequences, with approximately 19% seen just once and about 4% held by the top ten. Sequencing was carried out using blood. The receptor source for this set is a woman aged 18 to 35 with Graves' hyperthyroidism.

In its sample, this clonotype was seen a few times. The V and J genes are TRBV6-5 and TRBJ2-4, with D unclear. This CDR3 has 14 amino acids. V was shortened by 2 bases and J by 6 bases, with 11 bases between the two germline ends. Germline CDR1 reads MNHEY; CDR2 reads SVGAGI. The CDR3 loop reads CASSYVASSNIQYF. CDR3 in DNA: TGTGCCAGCAGTTACGTCGCGTCCTCAAACATTCAGTACTTC.

In its sample, this clonotype was seen many times. This chain links TRBV12-3 or TRBV12-4 with TRBJ2-7; D could derive from TRBD1 or TRBD2 (6 bases each). Deletions cut 5 bases from V and 2 bases from J, with 13 bases between. This CDR3 has 14 amino acids. The CDR3 region is CASSTGGNTYEQYF. In DNA form, the CDR3 reads TGTGCCAGCAGTACCGGGGGCAACACCTACGAGCAGTACTTC.

The table lists this clonotype with many counts. The gene calls are TRBV12-3 or TRBV12-4 and TRBJ1-5; no clear D. V lost 2 bases and J lost 2, with 4 bases in between. The CDR3 loop spans 13 amino acids. CDR3 in amino acids: CASSLLGNQPQHF. For the CDR3, the DNA is TGTGCCAGCAGTTTACTGGGCAATCAGCCCCAGCATTTT.

The sample holds a few counts of this clonotype. The CDR3 loop is CASSSKPQGITYEQYF. The CDR3 region has the DNA TGTGCCAGCAGCTCAAAACCCCAAGGGATCACCTACGAGCAGTACTTC. This chain links TRBV11-2 with TRBJ2-7; D unclear. The CDR3 contains 16 residues. Germline assignment: CDR1 SGHAT and CDR2 FQNNGV. Trimming removed 4 bases from V and 2 bases from J, with 18 bases in between. The complete variable domain, with remaining parts taken from reference TRBV11-2 and TRBJ2-7, reads EAGVAQSPRYKIIEKRQSVAFWCNPISGHATLYWYQQILGQGPKLLIQFQNNGVVDDSQLPKDRFSAERLKGVDSTLKIQPAKLEDSAVYLCASSSKPQGITYEQYFGPGTRLTVT.

This clonotype was detected ten times or more. The chain joins TRBV6-1 to TRBJ2-5; D unclear. Trimming left V 6 bases short and J 2 bases short, with 16 bases between. This CDR3 has 15 residues. Germline V gene lookup returns CDR1 MNHNS and CDR2 SASEGT. Here the CDR3 DNA reads TGTGCCAGCAGCCCCCTGGTCGGTCGACAAGAGACCCAGTACTTC. Residues: CASSPLVGRQETQYF.

This clonotype was observed at least ten times. The chain employs TRBV6-1 and TRBJ1-2; D might be TRBD1 (5 bases). This CDR3 is 14 amino acids long. The germline CDR1 and CDR2 sequences are MNHNS and SASEGT. Deletions cut 6 bases from V and 3 bases from J, with 14 bases between. CDR3 in amino acids: CASSDGEGYYGYTF. DNA of the CDR3: TGTGCCAGCAGCGATGGGGAGGGGTACTATGGCTACACCTTC.

This sequence joins TRBV6-5 and TRBJ2-5; maybe TRBD1 (5 bases). Germline V gives CDR1 MNHEY, CDR2 SVGAGI. V dropped 2 bases and J dropped 4 bases, with 11 bases sitting between them. The CDR3 is 14 residues long. The CDR3 here is CASSYGQGGETQYF. In DNA form, the CDR3 reads TGTGCCAGCAGTTACGGTCAGGGTGGAGAGACCCAGTACTTC.

This CDR3 is CASSPRAGLLLTRGSFF. DNA of the CDR3: TGTGCCAGCTCACCACGAGCTGGACTTTTGTTAACAAGGGGATCTTTCTTT. This chain joins TRBV18 and TRBJ1-1, with a weak D call TRBD1 (5 bases). The CDR3 runs to 17 residues. Germline V gives CDR1 KGHSH, CDR2 LQKENI. The germline V and J ends were trimmed by 1 base and 12 bases, with 27 bases remaining between them.

Many counts were recorded for this clonotype. The J gene is TRBJ1-2, the V gene TRBV12-3 or TRBV12-4, with no clear D. V was pared by 7 bases and J by 8 bases, with 14 bases between. The CDR3 spans 12 residues. CDR3 nucleotide sequence: TGTGCCAGCACCTTGGGGTGGGGAGGCTACACCTTC. Protein sequence: CASTLGWGGYTF.

This clonotype was seen repeatedly, ten times or more. The gene calls are TRBV13 and TRBJ2-5; tentative D call: TRBD2 (5 bases). V lost 5 bases to trimming and J lost 0 bases, with 13 bases between them. Germline V lookup: CDR1 PRHDT, CDR2 FYEKMQ (reference sequence). This CDR3 spans 15 amino acids. Here the CDR3 reads CASSLSGIYQETQYF. The DNA for the CDR3 is TGTGCCAGCAGCCTATCCGGGATTTACCAAGAGACCCAGTACTTC.

This clonotype was recorded at least ten times. The gene calls are TRBV28 and TRBJ1-1, with a possible D match to TRBD1 (5 bases). Germline CDR1 is MDHEN and CDR2 is SYDVKM. CDR3 length equals 14 residues. The V end lost 10 bases, the J end lost 0 bases, and 15 bases lay between the germline ends. This CDR3 is CAISSGTVNTEAFF. The CDR3 coding sequence is TGTGCCATTTCCTCCGGGACGGTGAACACTGAAGCTTTCTTT.

This clonotype was picked up many times. The V and J genes are TRBV6-1 and TRBJ2-7; D not certain. Germline CDR1 reads MNHNS; CDR2 reads SASEGT. CDR3 length: 14 amino acids. Trimming took 1 base from V and 0 from J, leaving 7 bases between them. The CDR3 DNA follows: TGTGCCAGCAGTGAAGTTTTAGGCTCCTACGAGCAGTACTTC. Translating it yields CASSEVLGSYEQYF.

There are many counts of this clonotype. The chain carries TRBV24-1 and TRBJ1-5; the D is unclear. This CDR3 is 16 amino acids long. V was pared by 4 bases and J by 0 bases, with 12 bases between. Germline CDR1 and CDR2: KGHDR and SFDVKD. The CDR3, as DNA: TGTGCCACCAGTGACATGCGGGGAGATAGCAATCAGCCCCAGCATTTT. This gives the protein CATSDMRGDSNQPQHF.

This clonotype was seen ten or more times. The CDR3 region is CASSSTGGAGEAFF. In DNA, the CDR3 is TGTGCCAGCAGCTCGACAGGGGGCGCAGGGGAAGCTTTCTTT. The J gene is TRBJ1-1, the V gene TRBV7-3; 10 bases agree with TRBD1. This CDR3 spans 14 amino acids. V shed 4 bases, J shed 8 bases, and the junction held 7 bases outside the gene matches. Per the germline V gene, CDR1 is SGHTA and CDR2 is FQGTGA.

This clonotype was seen at least ten times. The chain links TRBV5-1 to TRBJ2-5; D might be TRBD2 (5 bases). The CDR3 spans 12 residues. Trimming removed 7 bases at V and 5 bases at J, with 12 bases between. Germline CDR1 is SGHRS and CDR2 is YFSETQ. The CDR3 DNA reads as TGCGCCAGCGCCGAGGGCGGGGAGACCCAGTACTTC. Translation gives CASAEGGETQYF.

This clonotype has just a few counts. The chain employs TRBV13 and TRBJ2-5; a possible D gene is TRBD1 (6 bases). This CDR3 has 14 amino acids. CDR1 PRHDT and CDR2 FYEKMQ come from the germline V gene (reference sequence). V lost 5 bases to trimming and J lost 2 bases, with 12 bases between them. The CDR3 protein is CASSALGQQETQYF. The CDR3 DNA reads TGTGCCAGCAGCGCCCTAGGACAGCAAGAGACCCAGTACTTC.

This clonotype was seen repeatedly, ten times or more. The V gene is TRBV28, the J gene TRBJ1-5; D unclear. Between the trimmed V and J ends, which lost 5 bases and 0 bases, there was a span of 14 bases. Germline CDR1 reads MDHEN; CDR2 reads SYDVKM. CDR3 size: 16 residues. The CDR3 nucleotides are TGTGCCAGCAGTGCACCGGGAGGCGATAGCAATCAGCCCCAGCATTTT. Translated, it gives CASSAPGGDSNQPQHF.

This sequence joins TRBV9 and TRBJ2-2; D remains unclear. Looked up from germline, CDR1 is SGDLS and CDR2 is YYNGEE. Deletions cut 0 bases from V and 2 bases from J, with 11 bases between. CDR3 length: 16 residues. In DNA form, the CDR3 reads TGTGCCAGCAGCGTAGGAAGGGAACAAAACACCGGGGAGCTGTTTTTT. Residues: CASSVGREQNTGELFF.

This clonotype was picked up a small number of times. The chain links TRBV2 to TRBJ1-2; D gene ambiguous. Germline CDR1 is SNHLY and CDR2 is FYNNEI. V lost 2 bases and J lost 4, with 17 bases in between. This CDR3 spans 16 amino acids. The CDR3 DNA reads as TGTGCCAGCAGTGAAAGAAGCTCTCCCCACCTCTATGGCTACACCTTC. It specifies CASSERSSPHLYGYTF.

At least ten counts were recorded for this clonotype. For the CDR3, the DNA is TGCAGCGTTGAAGACGGGAACACTGAAGCTTTCTTT. Protein sequence: CSVEDGNTEAFF. The chain has TRBV29-1 and TRBJ1-1; D is unresolved. Trimming took off 0 bases at V and 1 base at J, with 3 bases between the two ends. This CDR3 spans 12 amino acids. Germline CDR1 reads SQVTM; CDR2 reads ANQGSEA.

The table lists this clonotype with many counts. The V and J genes are TRBV7-2 and TRBJ2-7; 8 bases match TRBD1. The germline gives CDR1 SGHTA, CDR2 FQGNSA. The CDR3 covers 14 residues. V gave up 3 bases and J gave up 3 bases; unmatched junction bases: 4. The CDR3 DNA is TGTGCCAGCAGCTTCGGACAGGGCGGCTACGAGCAGTACTTC. Amino acid sequence: CASSFGQGGYEQYF.

This clonotype was seen repeatedly, ten times or more. The rearrangement joins TRBV6-2 or TRBV6-3 to TRBJ1-2, with 7 bases that match TRBD1. The V and J ends lost 6 bases and 3 bases, in that order; junction bases with no gene match: 4. Germline CDR1 is MNHEY and CDR2 is SVGEGT. This CDR3 region has 13 residues. The CDR3 nucleotides read TGTGCCAGCAGAACTACAGGGGACTATGGCTACACCTTC. As protein: CASRTTGDYGYTF.

This clonotype was seen ten or more times. The J gene is TRBJ2-7, the V gene TRBV29-1; D not resolved. CDR1 and CDR2 (germline): SQVTM, ANQGSEA. Trimming cost V 5 bases and J 6 bases, with 14 bases left between them. The CDR3 is made up of 12 amino acids. The CDR3 protein is CSVSISGSEQYF. The CDR3 DNA reads as TGCAGCGTTTCTATTTCAGGATCCGAGCAGTACTTC.

The chain employs TRBV20-1 and TRBJ1-5, with 7 bases that match TRBD1. The CDR3 contains 13 residues. V shed 5 bases and J 3 bases; nucleotides not matched to a gene: 4. CDR1 and CDR2 from the germline V gene are DFQATT and SNEGSKA (reference sequence). The CDR3 nucleotides are TGCAGTGCTCCACAGGGGTACAATCAGCCCCAGCATTTT. Its protein is CSAPQGYNQPQHF.

This clonotype was counted ten times or more. V and J are TRBV12-3 or TRBV12-4 and TRBJ1-1, with 8 positions matching TRBD1. The CDR3 covers 11 residues. J gave up 4 bases and V 10 bases, and 2 bases lay outside the gene matches. CDR3 sequence: CAIRGPTEAFF. DNA for the CDR3: TGTGCCATCAGGGGGCCCACTGAAGCTTTCTTT.